This T cell receptor (beta chain) was retrieved from a study of T-cell reconstitution after alpha-beta-depleted transplantation in children. This clonotype was seen repeatedly, ten times or more. During its preparation, the TCRbeta library received unique molecular identifiers. TCRdb reprocessed the PCR reads with MiXCR, giving one entry per CDR3 protein. The data hold hundreds of thousands of distinct CDR3 sequences, with roughly 15% observed a single time. From germline, CDR1 is SQVTM and CDR2 ANQGSEA. The V and J ends lost 6 bases and 10 bases respectively, with 16 bases between them. The CDR3 length is 13 residues.

The sequence came from a human donor who donated a stem cell graft to a child with acute myeloid leukemia. The sample was PBMCs from the stem cell graft donor, taken from the stem cell graft. This chain links TRBV29-1 with TRBJ1-6, with D perhaps TRBD1 (5 bases). CDR3 in amino acids: CSVLWGPGSPLHF. The CDR3 region has the DNA TGCAGCGTCTTATGGGGCCCGGGATCACCCCTCCACTTT.